This TCR beta chain was documented in a study of cytomegalovirus exposure and HLA in healthy donors. Details on this clone: The antigen remains undetermined.

The ends were cut back, 5 bases at V and 4 bases at J, with 14 bases in the middle. In germline, CDR1 is LNHDA, CDR2 SQIVND (reference sequence). CDR3 length: 14 residues. The donors (healthy individuals) were bone marrow donors. The primer mix had 60 Vbeta and 13 Jbeta primers. The method was immunoSEQ multiplex PCR; TCRdb's version includes in-frame clones alone and lacks a portion of them. Of around 200,000 clones in the sample, approximately 80% are singletons; the top ten hold about 2.6%. Notes on the study in general: The listing of fewer than 200 TCR beta chains classed them as cytomegalovirus-associated. Later analysis suggested most CMV-associated TCR beta chains were HLA-restricted.

The sample taken for sequencing was PBMCs. The chain uses TRBV19 and TRBJ1-2; D ambiguous. The sequence was obtained from a woman aged 45 to 65 in good health and CMV-seropositive. The CDR3 sequence: CASSPPTTPYGYTF. The CDR3 DNA reads TGTGCCAGTAGTCCGCCGACGACACCCTATGGCTACACCTTC. The full variable domain, in which reference TRBV19 and TRBJ1-2 provide the parts outside the CDR3, is DGGITQSPKYLFRKEGQNVTLSCEQNLNHDAMYWYRQDPGQGLRLIYYSQIVNDFQKGDIAEGYSVSREKKESFPLTVTSAQKNPTAFYLCASSPPTTPYGYTFGSGTRLTVV.